This is a list of T cell receptor beta chains from one sample in a study of T-cell memory formation after mild COVID-19. One entry per CDR3 protein, called by TCRdb with MiXCR from the 5' RACE reads. The table lists 550,000 to 650,000 distinct CDR3 sequences, around 15% of them singletons, with about 7.4% in the top ten. Sequencing was performed on PBMCs or a T cell subset sorted from them (not recorded which). Source of these receptors: an adult woman who had mild COVID-19 (a few samples of this study predate the infection). Cell type and time point are not known. Both conserved end residues are part of each CDR3. The D gene is left open where the match is weak. Clone size, where shown, is once, few, many, or a class for clones that have expanded.

V	D	J	size	DNA	CDR3
TRBV7-3	NA	TRBJ2-3	few	TGTGCCAGCAGCCTCGGCCCCGAGGCGGGTACGCAGTATTTT	CASSLGPEAGTQYF
TRBV12-3/TRBV12-4	TRBD1	TRBJ2-4	NA	TGTGCCAGCAGGTCCGGGACAGGGCATATCATTCAGTACTTC	CASRSGTGHIIQYF
TRBV7-2	NA	TRBJ2-7	NA	TGTGCCAGCAGCGCCGGGATCTTCTACGAGCAGTACTTC	CASSAGIFYEQYF
TRBV6-1	NA	TRBJ2-3	NA	TGTGCCAGCAGTGAAGCGAGTTCAGGGCGTGATACGCAGTATTTT	CASSEASSGRDTQYF
TRBV20-1	NA	TRBJ1-2	few	TGCAGTGTTCCCAGGGATGAGAGCTATGGCTACACCTTC	CSVPRDESYGYTF
TRBV11-2	NA	TRBJ1-1	few	TGTGCCAGCAGCTTAGGGGCAGTATTAAAGAACACTGAAGCTTTCTTT	CASSLGAVLKNTEAFF
TRBV3-1	NA	TRBJ2-2	few	TGTGCCAGCAGCCCTTACTCCCGGGAGAACACCGGGGAGCTGTTTTTT	CASSPYSRENTGELFF
TRBV4-1	TRBD1	TRBJ2-7	few	TGCGCCAGCAGCCAATTTTCCTTTGGGACAGGGACCTACGAGCAGTACTTC	CASSQFSFGTGTYEQYF
TRBV30	NA	TRBJ2-3	NA	TGTGCCTGGAGATACTATATGACTAGCACAGATACGCAGTATTTT	CAWRYYMTSTDTQYF
TRBV7-3	NA	TRBJ1-6	many	TGTGCCAGCAGCTTTATGTTGAATTCACCCCTCCACTTT	CASSFMLNSPLHF
TRBV2	TRBD2	TRBJ2-1	NA	TGTGCCAGCAGTCCGACTAGCGGGATTTCCTACAATGAGCAGTTCTTC	CASSPTSGISYNEQFF
TRBV7-6	TRBD2	TRBJ2-7	NA	TGTGCCAGCAGCCTTAGCGGGAGACGGTACGAGCAGTACTTC	CASSLSGRRYEQYF
TRBV12-3/TRBV12-4	NA	TRBJ1-1	NA	TGTGCCAGCACCCAGGGATTTGTGAGGACTGAAGCTTTCTTT	CASTQGFVRTEAFF
TRBV3-1	NA	TRBJ1-6	NA	TGTGCCAGCAGCCAAGATCAGAATTCACCCCTCCACTTT	CASSQDQNSPLHF
TRBV7-3	TRBD1	TRBJ1-2	many	TGTGCCAGCAGCTTCGGGGACAGGGGCGGCTACACCTTC	CASSFGDRGGYTF
TRBV20-1	NA	TRBJ2-1	NA	TGCAGTGCCTGGGACTTACGCATCCAGTTCTTC	CSAWDLRIQFF
TRBV24-1	NA	TRBJ2-2	NA	TGTGCCACCAGTGATAGAAGGGACTTCTCTACGACAGGGACGCTGTTTTTT	CATSDRRDFSTTGTLFF
TRBV5-1	TRBD1	TRBJ2-6	NA	TGCGCCAGCAGCTGGGGGACAGCTTCTGGGGCCAACGTCCTGACTTTC	CASSWGTASGANVLTF
TRBV20-1	NA	TRBJ2-7	NA	TGCAGTGCTCCACACCCGGGAAGCTTAGGCGAGCAGTACTTC	CSAPHPGSLGEQYF
TRBV10-3	TRBD1	TRBJ2-5	NA	TGTGCCATCAGTACAGGACAGGCTCTCCAAGAGACCCAGTACTTC	CAISTGQALQETQYF
TRBV9	TRBD1	TRBJ2-5	NA	TGTGCCAGCAGCATGACAGGGGGCAGGGAGACCCAGTACTTC	CASSMTGGRETQYF
TRBV27	NA	TRBJ2-1	NA	TGTGCCAGCACTCCGGCCGCCCGGGGGCCACAGTTCTTC	CASTPAARGPQFF
TRBV29-1	NA	TRBJ2-1	NA	TGCAGCTCATCTTGGGCTAGCACACCGGGGGCTTACAATGAGCAGTTCTTC	CSSSWASTPGAYNEQFF
TRBV9	NA	TRBJ1-3	once	TGTGCCAGCAGCGCCCAGAGCGCCCTTGGAAACACCATATATTTT	CASSAQSALGNTIYF
TRBV12-3/TRBV12-4	TRBD2	TRBJ2-1	few	TGTGCCACCCTCTTTGCGGGAGGGAACAATGAGCAGTTCTTC	CATLFAGGNNEQFF
TRBV5-1	TRBD1	TRBJ2-7	NA	TGCGCCAGCAGCACCAGACAGGGGGACGAGCAGTACTTC	CASSTRQGDEQYF
TRBV9	NA	TRBJ2-1	NA	TGTGCCAGTCAGAGGGGGGAGTTAAGGGACAATGAGCAGTTCTTC	CASQRGELRDNEQFF
TRBV29-1	NA	TRBJ2-2	NA	TGCAGCGTCGAAGCAGGCAGGGGCGGGACCGGGGAGCTGTTTTTT	CSVEAGRGGTGELFF
TRBV2	TRBD2	TRBJ2-1	NA	TGTGCCAGCAGCGCAGCGGGAGTCAGCAATGAGCAGTTCTTC	CASSAAGVSNEQFF
TRBV24-1	NA	TRBJ2-4	few	TGTGCCACCAGTGATGACGAGTGGACGGACATTCAGTACTTC	CATSDDEWTDIQYF
TRBV4-1	TRBD2	TRBJ2-1	NA	TGCGCCAGCAGCTCTAGCGGGGGAAACTACAATGAGCAGTTCTTC	CASSSSGGNYNEQFF
TRBV7-9	NA	TRBJ2-1	few	TGTGCCAGCAGCGTCACGGTTACGGTCAATGAGCAGTTCTTC	CASSVTVTVNEQFF
TRBV21-1	NA	TRBJ1-1	NA	TGTGTCCGCCAGGGTGGGGACACTGAAGCTTTCTTT	CVRQGGDTEAFF
TRBV12-3/TRBV12-4	TRBD2	TRBJ2-7	many	TGTGCCACACAACCGGGACTACAATCCTACGAGCAGTACTTC	CATQPGLQSYEQYF
TRBV7-9	NA	TRBJ1-1	NA	TGTGCCAGCAGCCTTATCTCGGGGACTGAAGCTTTCTTT	CASSLISGTEAFF
TRBV10-3	NA	TRBJ2-3	many	TGTGCCATCAGTGAGTCCCAGGGGCGGGATACGCAGTATTTT	CAISESQGRDTQYF
TRBV27	NA	TRBJ1-4	NA	TGTGCCAGCAGTTCCCCGGGGGGGACTAATGAAAAACTGTTTTTT	CASSSPGGTNEKLFF
TRBV5-1	NA	TRBJ2-5	few	TGCGCCAGCAGCATCTCCGGACTGACCCAGTACTTC	CASSISGLTQYF
TRBV19	NA	TRBJ2-5	few	TGTGCCAGTAGTAGTACTGCACAAGAGACCCAGTACTTC	CASSSTAQETQYF
TRBV2	NA	TRBJ2-7	few	TGTGCCAGCAGTGCTACAGGGTTAAGGCAGTACTTC	CASSATGLRQYF
TRBV2	NA	TRBJ2-7	few	TGTGCCAGCAGTGAACCTAGCACCGAAGCCTACGAGCAGTACTTC	CASSEPSTEAYEQYF
TRBV5-5	TRBD2	TRBJ2-1	NA	TGTGCCAGCAGGGTAAGGGCCACTAGCGGGGGAGGCTCCTACAATGAGCAGTTCTTC	CASRVRATSGGGSYNEQFF
TRBV10-3	TRBD2	TRBJ2-5	NA	TGTGCCATCAGTCCGGGACTAGCGGGGGGACGTCAAGAGACCCAGTACTTC	CAISPGLAGGRQETQYF
TRBV7-2	TRBD2	TRBJ2-3	NA	TGTGCCAGCAGGAAAGGACTAGGGGCCTCGGGCACAGATACGCAGTATTTT	CASRKGLGASGTDTQYF
TRBV20-1	TRBD1	TRBJ2-5	few	TGCAGTGTCCAAGGACAGGGGGCTTGGGAGACCCAGTACTTC	CSVQGQGAWETQYF
TRBV5-5	NA	TRBJ2-1	NA	TGTGCCAGCAGCCAATTGCGTACAGGGTACAATGAGCAGTTCTTC	CASSQLRTGYNEQFF
TRBV7-9	NA	TRBJ1-2	NA	TGTGCCAGCAGCCCGAAGATGAGTGCTGGCTACACCTTC	CASSPKMSAGYTF
TRBV18	NA	TRBJ2-5	few	TGTGCCAGCTCACGGCAGAAAGAGACCCAGTACTTC	CASSRQKETQYF